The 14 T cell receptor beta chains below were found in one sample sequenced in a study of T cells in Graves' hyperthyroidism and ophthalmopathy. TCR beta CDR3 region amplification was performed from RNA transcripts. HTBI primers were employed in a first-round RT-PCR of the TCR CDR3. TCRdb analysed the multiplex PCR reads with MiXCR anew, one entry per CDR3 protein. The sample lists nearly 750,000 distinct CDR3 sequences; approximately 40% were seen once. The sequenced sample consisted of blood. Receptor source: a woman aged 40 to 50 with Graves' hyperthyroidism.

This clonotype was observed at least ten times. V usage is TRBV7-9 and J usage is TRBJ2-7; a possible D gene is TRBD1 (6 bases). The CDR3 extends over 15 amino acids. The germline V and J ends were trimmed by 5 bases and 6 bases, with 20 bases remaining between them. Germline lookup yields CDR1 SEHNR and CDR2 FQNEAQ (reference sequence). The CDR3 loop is CASSLSGEGMGEQYF. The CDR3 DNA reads TGTGCCAGCAGCCTGTCAGGGGAAGGAATGGGCGAGCAGTACTTC.

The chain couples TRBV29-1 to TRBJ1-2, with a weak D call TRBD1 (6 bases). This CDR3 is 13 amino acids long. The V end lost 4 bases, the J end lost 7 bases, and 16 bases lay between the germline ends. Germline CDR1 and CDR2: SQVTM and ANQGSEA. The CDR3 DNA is TGCAGCGTTGTGGGGGGCGCGGGACTTGGCTACACCTTC. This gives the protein CSVVGGAGLGYTF.

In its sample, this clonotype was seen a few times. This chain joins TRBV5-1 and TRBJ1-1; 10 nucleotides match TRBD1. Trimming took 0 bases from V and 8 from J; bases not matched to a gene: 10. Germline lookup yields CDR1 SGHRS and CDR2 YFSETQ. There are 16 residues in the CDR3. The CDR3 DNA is TGCGCCAGCAGCTTGGAGCGCGGGACAGGGGACGAGGAAGCTTTCTTT. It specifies CASSLERGTGDEEAFF.

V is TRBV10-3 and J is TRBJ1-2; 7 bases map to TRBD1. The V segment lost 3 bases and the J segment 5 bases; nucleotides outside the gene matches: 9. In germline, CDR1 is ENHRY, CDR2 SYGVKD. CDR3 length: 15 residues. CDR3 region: CAISEGVGTAYGYTF. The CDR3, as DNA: TGTGCCATCAGTGAAGGGGTCGGGACAGCTTATGGCTACACCTTC.

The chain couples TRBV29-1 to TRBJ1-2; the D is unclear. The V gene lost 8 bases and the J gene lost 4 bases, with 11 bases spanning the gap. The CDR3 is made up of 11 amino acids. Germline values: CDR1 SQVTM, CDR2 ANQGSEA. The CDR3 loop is CSLEQIYGYTF. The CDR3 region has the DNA TGCAGCTTAGAACAGATCTATGGCTACACCTTC.

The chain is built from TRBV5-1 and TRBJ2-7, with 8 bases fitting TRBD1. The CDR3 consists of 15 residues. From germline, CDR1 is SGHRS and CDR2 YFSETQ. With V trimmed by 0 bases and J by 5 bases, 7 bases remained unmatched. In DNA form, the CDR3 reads TGCGCCAGCAGCTTGGACCCAGGGGGCATCGACGAGCAGTACTTC. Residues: CASSLDPGGIDEQYF.

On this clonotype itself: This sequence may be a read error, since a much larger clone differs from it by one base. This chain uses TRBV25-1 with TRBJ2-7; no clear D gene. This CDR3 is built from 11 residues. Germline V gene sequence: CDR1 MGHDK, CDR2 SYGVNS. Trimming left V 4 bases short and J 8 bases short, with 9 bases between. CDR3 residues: CASSVGNKQYF. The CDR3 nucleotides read TGTGCCAGCAGTGTAGGGAACAAGCAGTACTTC.

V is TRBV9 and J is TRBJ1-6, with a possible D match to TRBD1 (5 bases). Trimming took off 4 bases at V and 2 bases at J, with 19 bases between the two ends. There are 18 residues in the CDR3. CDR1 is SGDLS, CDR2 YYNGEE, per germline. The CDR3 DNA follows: TGTGCCAGCAGCAAGCGGACACAGAGCGACCCCTATAATTCACCCCTCCACTTT. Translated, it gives CASSKRTQSDPYNSPLHF.

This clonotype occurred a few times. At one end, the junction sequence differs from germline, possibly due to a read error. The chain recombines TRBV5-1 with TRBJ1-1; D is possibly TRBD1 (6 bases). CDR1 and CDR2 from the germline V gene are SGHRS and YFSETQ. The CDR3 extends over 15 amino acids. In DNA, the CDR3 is TGTGCCAGCAACCACAGGGTGGAGGGTGGCACTGAAGCTTTCTTT. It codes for CASNHRVEGGTEAFF.

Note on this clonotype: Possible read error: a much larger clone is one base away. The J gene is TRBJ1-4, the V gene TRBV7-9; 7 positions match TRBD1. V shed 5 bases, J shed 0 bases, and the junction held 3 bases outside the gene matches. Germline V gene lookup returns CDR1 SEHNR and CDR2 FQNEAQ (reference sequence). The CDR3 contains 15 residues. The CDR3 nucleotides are TGTGCCAGCAGCCACGGGACAGCAACTAATGAAAAACTGTTTTTT. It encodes CASSHGTATNEKLFF.

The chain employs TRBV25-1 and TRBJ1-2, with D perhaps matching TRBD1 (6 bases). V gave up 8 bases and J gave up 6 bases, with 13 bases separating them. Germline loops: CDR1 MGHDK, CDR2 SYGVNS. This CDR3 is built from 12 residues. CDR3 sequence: CASFGGADGYTF. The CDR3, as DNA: TGTGCCAGCTTTGGGGGGGCTGATGGCTACACCTTC.

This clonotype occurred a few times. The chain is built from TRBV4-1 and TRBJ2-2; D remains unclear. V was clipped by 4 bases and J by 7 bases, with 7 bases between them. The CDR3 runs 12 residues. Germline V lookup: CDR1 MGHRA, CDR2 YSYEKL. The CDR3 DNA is TGCGCCAGCAGCCCCTCTGACGGGGAGCTGTTTTTT. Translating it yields CASSPSDGELFF.

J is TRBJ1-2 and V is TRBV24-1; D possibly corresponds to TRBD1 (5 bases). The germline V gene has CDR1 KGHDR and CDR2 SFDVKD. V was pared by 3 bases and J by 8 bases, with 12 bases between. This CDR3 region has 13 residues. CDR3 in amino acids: CATSDRDLRGYTF. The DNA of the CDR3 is TGTGCCACCAGTGATAGGGACCTAAGAGGCTACACCTTC.

CDR3 coding DNA: TGCAGTGCTAGGTCGGCGGACAGGGCTAATGGCTACACCTTC. Amino acid sequence: CSARSADRANGYTF. The V and J genes are TRBV20-1 and TRBJ1-2; 8 bases fit TRBD1. The CDR3 sequence is 14 residues long. With 3 bases clipped from V and 6 bases from J, the junction kept 9 bases outside the gene matches. Germline V gene lookup returns CDR1 DFQATT and CDR2 SNEGSKA (reference sequence).